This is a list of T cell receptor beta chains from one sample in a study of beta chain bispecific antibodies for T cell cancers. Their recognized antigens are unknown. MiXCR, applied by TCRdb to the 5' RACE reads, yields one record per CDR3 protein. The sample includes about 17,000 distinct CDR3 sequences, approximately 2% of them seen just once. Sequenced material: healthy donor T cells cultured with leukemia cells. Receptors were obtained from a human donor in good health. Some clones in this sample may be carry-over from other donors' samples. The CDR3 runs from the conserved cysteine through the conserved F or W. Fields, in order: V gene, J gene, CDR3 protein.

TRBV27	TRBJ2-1	CASRKGGGSYNEQFF
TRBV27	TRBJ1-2	CASSLSGGGAYYGYTF
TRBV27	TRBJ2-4	CASSSLAGASKNIQYF
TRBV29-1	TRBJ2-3	CSVEDPDGTSLSTDTQYF
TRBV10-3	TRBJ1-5	CAISRQGSNQPQHF
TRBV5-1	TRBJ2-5	CASSHLQGAPQETQYF
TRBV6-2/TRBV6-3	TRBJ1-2	CASSYVGQADGYTF
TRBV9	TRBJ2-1	CASSVGSEEQFF
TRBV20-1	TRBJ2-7	CSARPAHREYEQYF
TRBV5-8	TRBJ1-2	CASSNRTFRYGYTF
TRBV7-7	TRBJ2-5	CASSLDLVETQYF
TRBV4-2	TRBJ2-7	CASSHTQDSYEQYF
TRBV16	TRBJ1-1	CASSQSGVWAEAFF
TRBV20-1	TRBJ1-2	CSAPATRNYGYTF
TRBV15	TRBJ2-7	CATREAAPYEQYF
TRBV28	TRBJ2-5	CASSSNQGVRETQYF
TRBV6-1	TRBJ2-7	CASSEVWTGEGQYF
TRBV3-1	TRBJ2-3	CASSPPRGHRTDTQYF
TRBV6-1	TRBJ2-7	CAIRQKSYEQYF
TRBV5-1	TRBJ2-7	CASSLAKTGQGYEQYF
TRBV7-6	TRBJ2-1	CASSLVGDSYNEQFF
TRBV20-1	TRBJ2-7	CSAGDPPYHEQYF
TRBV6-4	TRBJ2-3	CASSDSGSTDTQYF
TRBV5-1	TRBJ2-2	CASSDGQGLGELFF
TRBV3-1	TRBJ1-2	CASSPEDRNYGYTF
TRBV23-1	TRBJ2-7	CASSQTGLAYEQYF
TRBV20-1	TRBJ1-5	CSARDETYQPQHF
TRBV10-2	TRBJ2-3	CASSESVLAGGQDTQYF
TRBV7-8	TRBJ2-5	CASSRGGGTQETQYF